Listed here is a single T cell receptor beta chain. Its specificity is not known. This specimen belongs to a study of post-analysis software for immune sequencing data. Study-wide context: Both relapsing-remitting and secondary progressive multiple sclerosis featured among the disease courses, as did progressive-relapsing multiple sclerosis.

Overall study results and limits: Among five TRBV segments more frequent in patients than controls were TRBV5-6, TRBV5-1 and TRBV20-1. Normalized Chao1 diversity in multiple sclerosis patients fell significantly below that of controls. Under F measure analysis, samples from one preparation batch co-clustered strongly.

This CDR3 is 15 amino acids long. Germline trimming cut 6 bases from V and 5 bases from J; bases unmatched to any gene: 10. In germline, CDR1 is MDHEN, CDR2 SYDVKM. Sequencing libraries made from TCR beta cDNA carried unique molecular identifiers. TCRdb used MiXCR to reprocess the PCR reads, holding one entry per CDR3 protein. This sample carries about 540,000 distinct CDR3 sequences, under 40% of them seen once, and the ten largest clones take approximately 6%. The clonotype comes from a girl aged 2-17 years with multiple sclerosis. Sequences were obtained from blood. V gene TRBV28 combines with J gene TRBJ2-3; 8 bases are a match to TRBD2. CDR3 loop: CASRPRGGRKDTQYF. In DNA form, the CDR3 reads TGTGCCAGCAGACCCCGGGGGGGCCGAAAAGATACGCAGTATTTT.